This paragraph reports one TCR beta chain. The target antigen is unknown. The CDR3 carries no conserved terminal phenylalanine or tryptophan, so it likely arises from a read error. The DNA is left out, because the CDR3 cannot be placed on it with certainty; the CDR3 is given as TCRdb lists it. This sample was included in a study of cytomegalovirus exposure and HLA in healthy donors. Regarding the study as a whole: Both high specificity and high sensitivity reportedly marked the classifier's diagnosis of cytomegalovirus status.

Using immunoSEQ multiplex PCR, the repertoire was profiled, and TCRdb retains in-frame clones only, with some absent. This sample has about 53,000 clones; about 90% occur once, and the top ten carry more than 1.4%. Germline loops: CDR1 SGHRS, CDR2 YFSETQ. The CDR3 spans 11 residues, counting both ends. The chain recombines TRBV5-1 with TRBJ1-4; TRBD1 was called by the table and not checked on the DNA. Material for sequencing was PBMCs. The sequence was collected from a man between 18 and 35 years old in good health and CMV-seronegative. This chain's CDR3 is CASSLLSGRGY.